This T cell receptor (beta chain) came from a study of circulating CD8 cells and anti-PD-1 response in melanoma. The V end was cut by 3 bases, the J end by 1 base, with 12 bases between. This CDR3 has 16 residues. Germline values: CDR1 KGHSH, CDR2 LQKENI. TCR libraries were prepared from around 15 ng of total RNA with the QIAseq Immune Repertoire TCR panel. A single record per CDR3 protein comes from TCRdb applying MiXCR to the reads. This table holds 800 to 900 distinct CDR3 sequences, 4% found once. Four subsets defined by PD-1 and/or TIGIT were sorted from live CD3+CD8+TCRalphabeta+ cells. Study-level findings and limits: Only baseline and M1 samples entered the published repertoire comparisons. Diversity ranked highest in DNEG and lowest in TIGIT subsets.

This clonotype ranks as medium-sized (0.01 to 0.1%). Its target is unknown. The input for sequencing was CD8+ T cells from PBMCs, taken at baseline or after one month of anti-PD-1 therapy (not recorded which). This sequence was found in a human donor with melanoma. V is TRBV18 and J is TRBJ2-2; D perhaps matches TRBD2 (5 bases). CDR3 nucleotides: TGTGCCAGCTCACCCTCGGGGATCAAGAACACCGGGGAGCTGTTTTTT. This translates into CASSPSGIKNTGELFF.